The 5 T cell receptor beta chains listed next were all sequenced from one sample in a study of T-cell memory formation after mild COVID-19. MiXCR, applied by TCRdb to the 5' RACE reads, yields one record per CDR3 protein. This table has some 150,000 distinct CDR3 sequences, under 7% appearing once. The sequenced sample was PBMCs or a T cell subset sorted from them (not recorded which). These receptors were obtained from an adult woman who had mild COVID-19 (a few samples of this study predate the infection). Cell type and time point are not known.

In its sample, this clonotype was seen many times. The chain links TRBV7-2 to TRBJ2-7; D perhaps matches TRBD1 (6 bases). The CDR3 is made up of 13 amino acids. In germline, CDR1 is SGHTA, CDR2 FQGNSA. The V end was cut by 6 bases, the J end by 2 bases, with 11 bases between. The CDR3 DNA reads TGTGCCAGCAGAAGACAGGACCCCTACGAGCAGTACTTC. Its protein product is CASRRQDPYEQYF. The variable domain in full, with the rest retrieved from reference TRBV7-2 and TRBJ2-7, is GAGVSQSPSNKVTEKGKDVELRCDPISGHTALYWYRQSLGQGLEFLIYFQGNSAPDKSGLPSDRFSAERTGGSVSTLTIQRTQQEDSAVYLCASRRQDPYEQYFGPGTRLTVT.

This clonotype was picked up a small number of times. The chain is built from TRBV5-8 and TRBJ1-6; 7 bases are shared with TRBD1. J was trimmed by 2 bases and V by 7 bases; bases with no gene match: 6. The CDR3 has 15 amino acids. Per germline, CDR1 SGHTS and CDR2 YDEGEE. The CDR3 sequence: CASRSGTAYNSPLHF. In DNA form, the CDR3 reads TGTGCCAGCCGCTCGGGGACAGCCTATAATTCACCCCTCCACTTT.

This clonotype was found a few times. The CDR3 DNA reads as TGTGCCTGGAAGCAGAGAAACGGCTATGGCTACACCTTC. This encodes CAWKQRNGYGYTF. The V gene is TRBV30, the J gene TRBJ1-2, with D unresolved. The CDR3 runs to 13 residues. Trimming left V 4 bases short and J 4 bases short, with 13 bases between. Germline V gene lookup returns CDR1 GTSNPN and CDR2 SVGIG (reference sequence).

This clonotype was recorded only once. V and J are TRBV6-5 and TRBJ1-1; no clear D gene. The length of the CDR3 is 14 residues. Trimming took off 7 bases at V and 2 bases at J, with 14 bases between the two ends. The V gene's germline CDR1 is MNHEY and CDR2 SVGAGI. The CDR3 bases are TGTGCCAGCATTAGGAGCCAGGCTAACACTGAAGCTTTCTTT. This sequence encodes CASIRSQANTEAFF.

CDR3 DNA: TGTGCCAGCAGCCCCACCCCCCGGGAGACCCAGTACTTC. Its translation is CASSPTPRETQYF. V is TRBV7-2 and J is TRBJ2-5; no clear D gene. This CDR3 comprises 13 residues. CDR1 is SGHTA, CDR2 FQGNSA, per germline. The V end was cut by 5 bases, the J end by 5 bases, with 12 bases between.